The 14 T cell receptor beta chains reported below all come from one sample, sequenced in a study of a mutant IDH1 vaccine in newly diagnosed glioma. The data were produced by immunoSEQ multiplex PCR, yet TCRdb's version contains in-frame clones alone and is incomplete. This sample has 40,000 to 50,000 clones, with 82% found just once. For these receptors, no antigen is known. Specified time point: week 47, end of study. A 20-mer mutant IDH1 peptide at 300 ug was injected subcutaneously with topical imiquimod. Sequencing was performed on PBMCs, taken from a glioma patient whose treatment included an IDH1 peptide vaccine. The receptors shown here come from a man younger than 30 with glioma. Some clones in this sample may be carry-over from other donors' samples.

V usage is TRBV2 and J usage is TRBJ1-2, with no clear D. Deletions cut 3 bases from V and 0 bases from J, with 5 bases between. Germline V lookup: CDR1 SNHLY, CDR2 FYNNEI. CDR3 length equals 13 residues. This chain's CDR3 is CASSEGTNYGYTF. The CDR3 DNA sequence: TGTGCCAGCAGTGAGGGGACTAACTATGGCTACACCTTC.

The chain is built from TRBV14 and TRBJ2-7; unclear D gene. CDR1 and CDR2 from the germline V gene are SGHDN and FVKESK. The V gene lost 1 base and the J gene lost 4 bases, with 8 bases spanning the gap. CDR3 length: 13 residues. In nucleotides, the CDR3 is TGTGCCAGCAGCCAAGTCGGCCCGTACGAGCAGTACTTC. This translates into CASSQVGPYEQYF.

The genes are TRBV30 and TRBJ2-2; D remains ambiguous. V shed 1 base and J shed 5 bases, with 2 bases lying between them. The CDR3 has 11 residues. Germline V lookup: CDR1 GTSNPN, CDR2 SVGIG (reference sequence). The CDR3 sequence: CAWSETGELFF. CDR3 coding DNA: TGTGCCTGGAGTGAGACCGGGGAGCTGTTTTTT.

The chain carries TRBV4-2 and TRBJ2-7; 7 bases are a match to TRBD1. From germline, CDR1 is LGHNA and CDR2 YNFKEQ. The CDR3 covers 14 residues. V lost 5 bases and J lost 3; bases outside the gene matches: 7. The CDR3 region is CASSGDSQVYEQYF. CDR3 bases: TGTGCCAGCAGCGGGGACAGCCAAGTCTACGAGCAGTACTTC.

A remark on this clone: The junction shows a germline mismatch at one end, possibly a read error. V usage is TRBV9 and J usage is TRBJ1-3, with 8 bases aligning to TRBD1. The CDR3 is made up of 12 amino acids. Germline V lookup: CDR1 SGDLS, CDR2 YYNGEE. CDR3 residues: CASRPKQGDLDF. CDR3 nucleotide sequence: TGTGCCAGCAGACCTAAACAGGGGGATTTGGATTTT. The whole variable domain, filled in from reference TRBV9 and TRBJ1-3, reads DSGVTQTPKHLITATGQRVTLRCSPRSGDLSVYWYQQSLDQGLQFLIQYYNGEERAKGNILERFSAQQFPDLHSELNLSSLELGDSALYFCASRPKQGDLDFGEGSWLTVV.

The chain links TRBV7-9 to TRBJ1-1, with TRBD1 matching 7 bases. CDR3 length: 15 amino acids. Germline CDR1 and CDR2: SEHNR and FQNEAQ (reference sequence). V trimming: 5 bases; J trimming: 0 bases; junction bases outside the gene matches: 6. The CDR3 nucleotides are TGTGCCAGCAGCCCTGCCGGGACAGTGAACACTGAAGCTTTCTTT. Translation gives CASSPAGTVNTEAFF.

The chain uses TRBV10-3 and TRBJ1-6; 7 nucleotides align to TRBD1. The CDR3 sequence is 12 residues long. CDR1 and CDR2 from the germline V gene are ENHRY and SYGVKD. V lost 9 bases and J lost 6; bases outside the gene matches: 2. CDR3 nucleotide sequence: TGTGCCATTAGACAGGGTAATTCACCCCTCCACTTT. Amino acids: CAIRQGNSPLHF.

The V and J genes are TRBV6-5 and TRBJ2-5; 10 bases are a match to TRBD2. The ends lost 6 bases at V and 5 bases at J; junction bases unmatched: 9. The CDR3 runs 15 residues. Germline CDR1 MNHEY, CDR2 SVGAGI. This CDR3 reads CASRRAGGPGETQYF. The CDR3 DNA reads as TGTGCCAGCAGAAGAGCGGGAGGGCCCGGGGAGACCCAGTACTTC.

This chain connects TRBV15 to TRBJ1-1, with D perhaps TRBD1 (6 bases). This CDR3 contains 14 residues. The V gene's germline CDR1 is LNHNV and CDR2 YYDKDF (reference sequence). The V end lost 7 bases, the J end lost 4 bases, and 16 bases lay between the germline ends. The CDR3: CATTRSGGLTEAFF. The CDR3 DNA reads TGTGCCACCACCCGATCCGGGGGGCTCACTGAAGCTTTCTTT.

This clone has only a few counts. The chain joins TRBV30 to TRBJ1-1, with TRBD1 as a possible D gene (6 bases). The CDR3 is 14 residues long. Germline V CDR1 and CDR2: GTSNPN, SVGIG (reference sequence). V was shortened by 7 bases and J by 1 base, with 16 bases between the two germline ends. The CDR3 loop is CAFHLGGPNTEAFF. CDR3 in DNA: TGTGCCTTCCACCTTGGGGGGCCGAACACTGAAGCTTTCTTT. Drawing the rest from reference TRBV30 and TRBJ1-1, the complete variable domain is SQTIHQWPATLVQPVGSPLSLECTVEGTSNPNLYWYRQAAGRGLQLLFYSVGIGQISSEVPQNLSASRPQDRQFILSSKKLLLSDSGFYLCAFHLGGPNTEAFFGQGTRLTVV.

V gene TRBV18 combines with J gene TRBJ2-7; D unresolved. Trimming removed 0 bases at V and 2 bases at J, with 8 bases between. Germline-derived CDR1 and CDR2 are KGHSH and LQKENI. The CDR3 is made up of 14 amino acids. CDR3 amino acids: CASSPPAGTYEQYF. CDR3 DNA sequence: TGTGCCAGCTCACCACCGGCTGGCACCTACGAGCAGTACTTC.

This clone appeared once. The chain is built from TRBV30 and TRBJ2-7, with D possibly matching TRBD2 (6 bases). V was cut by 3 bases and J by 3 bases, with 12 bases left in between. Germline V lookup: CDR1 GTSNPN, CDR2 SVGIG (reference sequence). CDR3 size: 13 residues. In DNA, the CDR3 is TGTGCCTGGAGGGAGGGCCGCGGCTACGAGCAGTACTTC. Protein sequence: CAWREGRGYEQYF. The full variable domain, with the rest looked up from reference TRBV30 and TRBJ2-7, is SQTIHQWPATLVQPVGSPLSLECTVEGTSNPNLYWYRQAAGRGLQLLFYSVGIGQISSEVPQNLSASRPQDRQFILSSKKLLLSDSGFYLCAWREGRGYEQYFGPGTRLTVT.

For the CDR3, the DNA is TGTGCCTGGACGCCGGGCAGACAGGGGGTTCTTTCGGGTGAAAAACTGTTTTTT. It encodes CAWTPGRQGVLSGEKLFF. The rearrangement joins TRBV30 to TRBJ1-4; 9 positions match TRBD1. The length of the CDR3 is 18 residues. CDR1 is GTSNPN, CDR2 SVGIG, per germline (reference sequence). V gave up 4 bases and J gave up 7 bases; unmatched junction bases: 19.

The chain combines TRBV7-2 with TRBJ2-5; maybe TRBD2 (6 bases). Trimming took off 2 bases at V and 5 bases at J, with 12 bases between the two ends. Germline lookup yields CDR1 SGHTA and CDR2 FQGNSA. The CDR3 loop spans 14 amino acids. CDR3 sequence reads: CASSLSGRGETQYF. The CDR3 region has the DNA TGTGCCAGCAGCTTAAGCGGACGGGGGGAGACCCAGTACTTC.